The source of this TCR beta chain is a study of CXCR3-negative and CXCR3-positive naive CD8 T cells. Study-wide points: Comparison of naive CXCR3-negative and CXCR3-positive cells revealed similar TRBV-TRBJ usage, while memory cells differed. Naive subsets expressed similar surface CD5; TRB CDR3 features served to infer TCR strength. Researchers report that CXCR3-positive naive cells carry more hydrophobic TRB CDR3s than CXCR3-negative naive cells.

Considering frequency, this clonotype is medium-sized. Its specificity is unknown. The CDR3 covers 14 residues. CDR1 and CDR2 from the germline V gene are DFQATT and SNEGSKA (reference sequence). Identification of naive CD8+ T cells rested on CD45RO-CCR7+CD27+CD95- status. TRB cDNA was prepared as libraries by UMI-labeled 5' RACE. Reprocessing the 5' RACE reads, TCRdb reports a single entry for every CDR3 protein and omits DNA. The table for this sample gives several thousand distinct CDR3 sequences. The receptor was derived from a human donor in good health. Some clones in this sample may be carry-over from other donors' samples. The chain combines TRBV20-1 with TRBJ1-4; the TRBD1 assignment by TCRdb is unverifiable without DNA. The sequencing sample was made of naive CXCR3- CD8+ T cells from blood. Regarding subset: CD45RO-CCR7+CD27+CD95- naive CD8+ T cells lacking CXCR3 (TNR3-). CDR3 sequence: CSASLPTVSEKLFF.